A single sample is the source of the 19 T cell receptor beta chains below, sequenced in a study of beta chain features in type 1 diabetes. Study-level points and caveats: Type 1 diabetes patients had TCRB CDR3s that were shorter (moderately but significantly so) in all four CD4+ subsets.

Every isolated RNA sample was fully reverse transcribed, so sequencing captured expressed TCRB transcripts. Assay used: immunoSEQ multiplex PCR; TCRdb lists only in-frame clones, some missing. The sample yields over 200,000 clones, roughly a tenth seen once. These receptors' targets are unknown. The sequenced material came from naive CD4+ T cells from blood. The origin of the receptors is a man aged 25 to 40 with type 1 diabetes.

This clone was observed a few times. Additional DNA sequences in this sample encode the identical CDR3. This chain connects TRBV19 to TRBJ2-3; D is perhaps TRBD2 (5 bases). The CDR3 loop spans 14 amino acids. Trimming removed 3 bases from V and 1 base from J, with 8 bases in between. Germline CDR1 reads LNHDA; CDR2 reads SQIVND (reference sequence). The CDR3 region has the DNA TGTGCCAGTAGTATTGAGAGGGGCACAGATACGCAGTATTTT. This codes for CASSIERGTDTQYF.

V and J are TRBV11-2 and TRBJ2-1, with 9 positions matching TRBD1. Germline-derived CDR1 and CDR2 are SGHAT and FQNNGV. The CDR3 consists of 15 residues. Trimming cost V 3 bases and J 4 bases; bases outside gene matches: 4. CDR3 in DNA: TGTGCCAGCAGCTTTAGGGGACAGGGATACAATGAGCAGTTCTTC. Protein: CASSFRGQGYNEQFF.

This clone has just a few counts. The rearrangement links TRBV27 to TRBJ1-2, with TRBD1 matching 10 bases. The trim removed 6 bases at V and 4 bases at J, leaving 5 bases unmatched. This CDR3 is built from 14 residues. CDR1 and CDR2 (germline): MNHEY, SMNVEV (reference sequence). This CDR3 reads CASRRQGASYGYTF. The DNA of the CDR3 is TGTGCCAGCAGACGACAGGGGGCGAGCTATGGCTACACCTTC.

In this sample, this clone turned up a few times. V usage is TRBV28 and J usage is TRBJ1-1, with TRBD1 as a possible D gene (5 bases). Trimming removed 3 bases from V and 5 bases from J, with 16 bases in between. Germline CDR1 MDHEN, CDR2 SYDVKM. The CDR3 runs to 15 residues. The CDR3 region is CASSLGTLDGTEAFF. The CDR3 DNA reads as TGTGCCAGCAGTTTGGGGACTCTCGACGGAACTGAAGCTTTCTTT.

This clone was picked up a small number of times. Here the CDR3 reads CASSQEERGEDTQYF. CDR3 bases: TGCGCCAGCAGCCAAGAGGAGCGGGGAGAAGATACGCAGTATTTT. The chain recombines TRBV4-3 with TRBJ2-3; 7 bases line up with TRBD2. Per the germline V gene, CDR1 is LGHNA and CDR2 is YSLEER. This CDR3 is 15 amino acids long. The junction had 5 bases not matched to a gene; V was cut back by 0 bases and J by 5 bases.

This sequence joins TRBV7-9 and TRBJ2-6, with D possibly matching TRBD2 (5 bases). Trimming pared 5 bases from V and 2 bases from J, leaving 13 bases between. The CDR3 runs 16 residues. Germline CDR1 is SEHNR and CDR2 is FQNEAQ (reference sequence). Here the CDR3 reads CASSPGESAGANVLTF. CDR3 sequence (DNA): TGTGCCAGCAGCCCCGGGGAGTCTGCTGGGGCCAACGTCCTGACTTTC. Full variable domain (remainder filled in from reference TRBV7-9 and TRBJ2-6): DTGVSQNPRHKITKRGQNVTFRCDPISEHNRLYWYRQTLGQGPEFLTYFQNEAQLEKSRLLSDRFSAERPKGSFSTLEIQRTEQGDSAMYLCASSPGESAGANVLTFGAGSRLTVL.

V and J are TRBV6-1 and TRBJ2-3; 8 bases are a match to TRBD1. This CDR3 has 13 amino acids. Losses at the gene ends were 6 bases for V and 6 bases for J; bases not matched to a gene: 5. Looked up from germline, CDR1 is MNHNS and CDR2 is SASEGT. CDR3 protein: CASRETGEDTQYF. The CDR3 nucleotides read TGTGCCAGCAGAGAGACAGGGGAGGATACGCAGTATTTT.

The chain has TRBV30 and TRBJ1-5; the match to TRBD1 covers 7 bases. V shed 0 bases and J 7 bases; nucleotides not matched to a gene: 6. This CDR3 contains 14 residues. Germline CDR1 is GTSNPN and CDR2 is SVGIG (reference sequence). The CDR3: CAWSVKGGGQPQHF. The DNA of the CDR3 is TGTGCCTGGAGTGTAAAAGGAGGGGGCCAGCCCCAGCATTTT.

The chain joins TRBV7-2 to TRBJ1-5; 10 bases match TRBD1. The V gene end was trimmed by 6 bases and the J gene end by 8 bases; junction bases not matched to a gene: 4. The CDR3 consists of 13 residues. Per germline, CDR1 SGHTA and CDR2 FQGNSA. The CDR3 DNA is TGTGCCAGCAGTCGGGACAGGGGTGAGCCCCAGCATTTT. Its translation: CASSRDRGEPQHF.

This chain connects TRBV5-1 to TRBJ2-2; D might be TRBD2 (5 bases). Trimming took off 0 bases at V and 6 bases at J, with 9 bases between the two ends. The CDR3 sequence is 14 residues long. Germline CDR1 is SGHRS and CDR2 is YFSETQ. The DNA of the CDR3 is TGCGCCAGCAGCTTGGTTGGGAGCCCCGGGGAGCTGTTTTTT. Protein product: CASSLVGSPGELFF. The whole variable domain, remainder taken from reference TRBV5-1 and TRBJ2-2, is KAGVTQTPRYLIKTRGQQVTLSCSPISGHRSVSWYQQTPGQGLQFLFEYFSETQRNKGNFPGRFSGRQFSNSRSEMNVSTLELGDSALYLCASSLVGSPGELFFGEGSRLTVL.

The chain has TRBV7-2 and TRBJ2-5; 10 nucleotides match TRBD2. The V and J ends lost 5 bases and 5 bases, in that order; junction bases with no gene match: 8. CDR1 is SGHTA and CDR2 is FQGNSA in the germline V gene. The CDR3 loop spans 15 amino acids. The DNA of the CDR3 is TGTGCCAGCAGCGGACATAGCGGGGGGTTTGAGACCCAGTACTTC. Translation: CASSGHSGGFETQYF.

The chain is built from TRBV7-9 and TRBJ1-5; no firm D call. CDR3 length equals 15 residues. With 4 bases removed from V and 7 bases from J, the gap between germline ends came to 17 bases. Germline CDR1 SEHNR, CDR2 FQNEAQ (reference sequence). The CDR3 region has the DNA TGTGCCAGCAGCTCGGGTGATTGGATTAACCAGCCCCAGCATTTT. Amino acids: CASSSGDWINQPQHF.

A few counts support this clone. V and J are TRBV18 and TRBJ2-1; 11 positions match TRBD1. Germline CDR1 is KGHSH and CDR2 is LQKENI. V gave up 4 bases and J gave up 3 bases; unmatched junction bases: 2. This CDR3 region has 15 residues. CDR3 loop: CASSLGTGGYNEQFF. The CDR3, as DNA: TGTGCCAGCTCACTCGGGACAGGGGGCTACAATGAGCAGTTCTTC. Complete variable domain (other parts from reference TRBV18 and TRBJ2-1): NAGVMQNPRHLVRRRGQEARLRCSPMKGHSHVYWYRQLPEEGLKFMVYLQKENIIDESGMPKERFSAEFPKEGPSILRIQQVVRGDSAAYFCASSLGTGGYNEQFFGPGTRLTVL.

This clone showed up just a few times. The V and J genes are TRBV19 and TRBJ1-2; D perhaps matches TRBD1 (5 bases). The CDR3 is made up of 16 amino acids. The ends were cut back, 3 bases at V and 4 bases at J, with 18 bases in the middle. The germline CDR1 and CDR2 sequences are LNHDA and SQIVND (reference sequence). In DNA form, the CDR3 reads TGTGCCAGTAGTATCCCCTCGACAGTTCCGGGCTATGGCTACACCTTC. Its protein product is CASSIPSTVPGYGYTF. The whole variable domain, filled in from reference TRBV19 and TRBJ1-2, reads DGGITQSPKYLFRKEGQNVTLSCEQNLNHDAMYWYRQDPGQGLRLIYYSQIVNDFQKGDIAEGYSVSREKKESFPLTVTSAQKNPTAFYLCASSIPSTVPGYGYTFGSGTRLTVV.

The sample holds a few counts of this clone. This chain joins TRBV28 and TRBJ2-7; D remains unclear. CDR3 length: 13 residues. The V and J ends lost 6 bases and 6 bases respectively, with 15 bases between them. CDR1 is MDHEN and CDR2 is SYDVKM in the germline V gene. CDR3 sequence (DNA): TGTGCCAGCAGGAACACCCATCTCTCCGAGCAGTACTTC. The encoded protein is CASRNTHLSEQYF.

This clone was observed a handful of times. This chain links TRBV29-1 with TRBJ2-3, with 8 bases fitting TRBD1. Germline V lookup: CDR1 SQVTM, CDR2 ANQGSEA. This CDR3 has 14 residues. V dropped 3 bases and J dropped 5; count of bases not matched to a gene: 7. In DNA form, the CDR3 reads TGCAGCGTTGATAAGGCGACAGGGGAAGATACGCAGTATTTT. It translates to CSVDKATGEDTQYF.

In this sample, this clone turned up a few times. The V and J genes are TRBV7-9 and TRBJ2-3, with 9 bases identical to TRBD1. V shed 4 bases and J 4 bases; nucleotides not matched to a gene: 9. Germline values: CDR1 SEHNR, CDR2 FQNEAQ (reference sequence). This CDR3 comprises 16 residues. Here the CDR3 DNA reads TGTGCCAGCAGCTCGAAAACGGGACAGGGTGCAGATACGCAGTATTTT. Protein: CASSSKTGQGADTQYF.

The table lists this clone with a few counts. The chain joins TRBV25-1 to TRBJ1-6, with 8 nucleotides matching TRBD1. V shed 3 bases, J shed 8 bases, and the junction held 3 bases outside the gene matches. CDR1 is MGHDK and CDR2 is SYGVNS in the germline V gene. The length of the CDR3 is 14 residues. DNA for the CDR3: TGTGCCAGCAGTGAGGACAGGGTTGATTCACCCCTCCACTTT. This gives the protein CASSEDRVDSPLHF.

J is TRBJ2-5 and V is TRBV27, with D possibly being TRBD2 (5 bases). The CDR3 extends over 16 amino acids. Trimming removed 6 bases at V and 4 bases at J, with 21 bases between. Germline loops: CDR1 MNHEY, CDR2 SMNVEV (reference sequence). CDR3 DNA: TGTGCCAGCAGGCGGGTAGCTGATCCCAAGGGAGAGACCCAGTACTTC. Residues: CASRRVADPKGETQYF.